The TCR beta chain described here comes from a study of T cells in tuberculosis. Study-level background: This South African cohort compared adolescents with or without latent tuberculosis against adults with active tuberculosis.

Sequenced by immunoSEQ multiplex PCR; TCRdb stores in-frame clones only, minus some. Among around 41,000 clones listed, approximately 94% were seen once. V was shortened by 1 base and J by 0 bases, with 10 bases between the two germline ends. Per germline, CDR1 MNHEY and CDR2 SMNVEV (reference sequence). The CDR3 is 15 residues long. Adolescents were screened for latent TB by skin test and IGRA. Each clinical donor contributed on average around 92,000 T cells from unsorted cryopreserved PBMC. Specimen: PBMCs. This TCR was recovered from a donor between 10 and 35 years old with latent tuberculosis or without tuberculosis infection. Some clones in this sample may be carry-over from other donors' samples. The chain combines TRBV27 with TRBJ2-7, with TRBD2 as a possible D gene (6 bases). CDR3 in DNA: TGTGCCAGCAGTTTATACGGGAGTACCTCCTACGAGCAGTACTTC. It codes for CASSLYGSTSYEQYF.